The clone carrying this TCR beta chain was seen a few times. Its specificity is unknown. These data belong to a study of blood T cells in healthy people across ages. The authors isolated at least 7 million PBMCs per sample. Samples each had at least 5 micrograms of total RNA extracted. Study observations and caveats: The authors considered diversity estimates from one million T cells to be underestimates.

The CDR3 is made up of 19 amino acids. Germline CDR1 is SEHNR and CDR2 is FQNEAQ (reference sequence). V lost 7 bases and J lost 0, with 24 bases in between. Combining a sample-barcoded 5' primer with a J-beta primer mix, a second PCR ran for about 7 to 11 cycles. TCRdb fed the 5' RACE reads into MiXCR, producing one record per CDR3 protein. Among hundreds of thousands of distinct CDR3 sequences listed, approximately 52% were seen once. This TCR was sampled from a woman of 80 years or more in good health. This rearrangement joins TRBV7-9 to TRBJ2-2; D may correspond to TRBD1 or TRBD2 (7 bases each). Sequenced material: blood. CDR3 DNA: TGTGCCAGCAATAAAGAGCGGGACAGCCGTGGGGCGAACACCGGGGAGCTGTTTTTT. It encodes CASNKERDSRGANTGELFF.